Following are 21 T cell receptor beta chains from one sample sequenced in a study of blood T cells in healthy people across ages. The second PCR ran roughly 6 to 11 cycles with a sample-barcoded 5' primer and J-beta primers. TCRdb itself ran the 5' RACE reads through MiXCR, one entry per CDR3 protein. This table has 750,000 or so distinct CDR3 sequences, roughly 25% appearing once. These data were also filed under a second study, of T cells of mothers and their children.

Sequencing was done on a sample of blood. These receptor sequences come from a boy aged 5 to 17 in good health.

V usage is TRBV12-3 or TRBV12-4 and J usage is TRBJ2-3; D is possibly TRBD2 (5 bases). V lost 6 bases, J lost 0 bases, and 19 bases lay in between. The CDR3 covers 17 residues. CDR3 coding DNA: TGTGCCAGCAGCGAAGGCTCGGGGTACGCTAGCACAGATACGCAGTATTTT. Encoded protein: CASSEGSGYASTDTQYF.

The chain links TRBV15 to TRBJ2-5; D gene unclear. This CDR3 spans 14 amino acids. Trimming stripped 0 bases from V and 4 bases from J, with 9 bases between. The germline V gene has CDR1 LNHNV and CDR2 YYDKDF (reference sequence). For the CDR3, the DNA is TGTGCCACCAGCAGAGAATATTTGGTAGAGACCCAGTACTTC. Residues: CATSREYLVETQYF. Together with reference TRBV15 and TRBJ2-5, the CDR3 gives the full variable domain: DAMVIQNPRYQVTQFGKPVTLSCSQTLNHNVMYWYQQKSSQAPKLLFHYYDKDFNNEADTPDNFQSRRPNTSFCFLDIRSPGLGDTAMYLCATSREYLVETQYFGPGTRLLVL.

This clonotype has more than one count but fewer than ten. For the CDR3, the DNA is TGCAGTGCTAGAACCGCAGGGGCCGGAGATACGCAGTATTTT. Its translation: CSARTAGAGDTQYF. The chain carries TRBV20-1 and TRBJ2-3; D might be TRBD1 (6 bases). V lost 2 bases, J lost 5 bases, and 14 bases lay in between. The CDR3 extends over 14 amino acids. Germline V gene sequence: CDR1 DFQATT, CDR2 SNEGSKA (reference sequence).

This clonotype was observed a handful of times. The chain carries TRBV21-1 and TRBJ1-1. TRBV21-1 is a known pseudogene. The CDR3 runs to 14 residues. CDR3 bases: TGTGCCAGCAGCAAAGACTACAGGAACACTGAAGCTTTCTTT. Amino acid sequence: CASSKDYRNTEAFF.

This clonotype has only a few counts. The J gene is TRBJ2-1, the V gene TRBV18, with 12 bases lining up with TRBD2. The CDR3 is 16 amino acids. Losses at the gene ends were 3 bases for V and 5 bases for J; bases not matched to a gene: 5. Germline CDR1 KGHSH, CDR2 LQKENI. CDR3: CASSPGLAGRNNEQFF. The CDR3, as DNA: TGTGCCAGCTCACCTGGACTAGCGGGGCGTAACAATGAGCAGTTCTTC. Full variable domain (remainder filled in from reference TRBV18 and TRBJ2-1): NAGVMQNPRHLVRRRGQEARLRCSPMKGHSHVYWYRQLPEEGLKFMVYLQKENIIDESGMPKERFSAEFPKEGPSILRIQQVVRGDSAAYFCASSPGLAGRNNEQFFGPGTRLTVL.

In its sample, this clonotype was seen once. The chain carries TRBV5-6 and TRBJ2-2; D is uncertain. Trimming cost V 1 base and J 6 bases, with 10 bases left between them. CDR3 length equals 14 residues. Germline V CDR1 and CDR2: SGHDT, YYEEEE. In nucleotides, the CDR3 is TGTGCCAGCAGCTTGATGACTCGCGCCGGGGAGCTGTTTTTT. It specifies CASSLMTRAGELFF.

The rearrangement links TRBV12-3 or TRBV12-4 to TRBJ2-7; 11 nucleotides align to TRBD2. The trim removed 3 bases at V and 2 bases at J, leaving 18 bases unmatched. The CDR3 extends over 20 amino acids. The CDR3 reads CASSFAPEGSTSGAPYEQYF. CDR3 coding DNA: TGTGCCAGCAGTTTTGCCCCAGAGGGGTCGACTAGCGGGGCCCCCTACGAGCAGTACTTC.

Only a few counts were recorded for this clonotype. At one boundary the junction diverges from the germline segment, which might be a read error. This rearrangement joins TRBV4-3 to TRBJ1-1; 7 bases are shared with TRBD1. Germline V gene sequence: CDR1 LGHNA, CDR2 YSLEER. CDR3 length: 15 amino acids. CDR3 amino acids: CASGQDRTGNTEAFF. Here the CDR3 DNA reads TGCGCCAGCGGCCAAGATCGGACAGGGAACACTGAAGCTTTCTTT.

This rearrangement joins TRBV7-2 to TRBJ2-1; TRBD2 aligns across 9 bases. The J call may not be correct, given that the DNA end is closer to TRBJ2-7. The CDR3 has 15 amino acids. Germline V lookup: CDR1 SGHTA, CDR2 FQGNSA. The CDR3 here is CASSLAPWTSDEQYF. The CDR3 DNA is TGTGCCAGCAGCTTAGCGCCCTGGACTAGCGACGAGCAGTACTTC.

This clonotype was counted between two and nine times. The chain carries TRBV7-8 and TRBJ2-5; D possibly corresponds to TRBD2 (5 bases). V gave up 5 bases and J gave up 5 bases, with 18 bases separating them. The CDR3 has 15 residues. The germline gives CDR1 SGHVS, CDR2 FQNEAQ. The CDR3 DNA reads as TGTGCCAGCAGCATCCTGACGGTCCGCGGGGAGACCCAGTACTTC. Translated, it gives CASSILTVRGETQYF. Drawing the rest from reference TRBV7-8 and TRBJ2-5, the complete variable domain is GAGVSQSPRYKVAKRGQDVALRCDPISGHVSLFWYQQALGQGPEFLTYFQNEAQLDKSGLPSDRFFAERPEGSVSTLKIQRTQQEDSAVYLCASSILTVRGETQYFGPGTRLLVL.

Only a few counts were recorded for this clonotype. The CDR3 region is CASSFDRAGGNEQFF. In DNA form, the CDR3 reads TGTGCCAGCAGCTTCGACCGCGCCGGGGGCAATGAGCAGTTCTTC. The chain carries TRBV7-8 and TRBJ2-1; D is possibly TRBD2 (6 bases). V was pared by 3 bases and J by 6 bases, with 15 bases between. Germline lookup yields CDR1 SGHVS and CDR2 FQNEAQ. CDR3 length: 15 residues.

This chain uses TRBV7-9 with TRBJ2-2, with 7 bases identical to TRBD1. There are 17 residues in the CDR3. V lost 7 bases to trimming and J lost 9 bases; unmatched junction nucleotides: 20. CDR1 is SEHNR and CDR2 is FQNEAQ in the germline V gene (reference sequence). The CDR3 DNA follows: TGTGCCAGCACCCAGACAGGGAAAAGAGGGGGAGACCGGGAGCTGTTTTTT. Its protein product is CASTQTGKRGGDRELFF.

V usage is TRBV7-2 and J usage is TRBJ2-3; a weak D match, TRBD2 (6 bases). CDR3 length: 15 residues. Trimming shortened V by 4 bases and J by 6 bases, and 17 bases separated the two germline ends. CDR1 is SGHTA and CDR2 is FQGNSA in the germline V gene. The CDR3 loop is CASSSVGGGADTQYF. The DNA for the CDR3 is TGTGCCAGCAGCTCAGTAGGAGGAGGGGCGGATACGCAGTATTTT.

The chain uses TRBV29-1 and TRBJ1-3; weak D call: TRBD1 (6 bases). CDR1 and CDR2 from the germline V gene are SQVTM and ANQGSEA. The CDR3 is made up of 14 amino acids. The V gene lost 6 bases and the J gene lost 7 bases, with 19 bases spanning the gap. The CDR3 protein is CSVDDRPNGNTIYF. In DNA form, the CDR3 reads TGCAGCGTCGACGACAGGCCAAATGGGAACACCATATATTTT.

The table lists this clonotype with a few counts. The chain recombines TRBV9 with TRBJ2-3; TRBD1 matches 9 bases. The CDR3 runs 16 residues. Per germline, CDR1 SGDLS and CDR2 YYNGEE. After removal of 2 bases from V and 0 bases from J, the junction contained 4 bases not matched to a gene. The CDR3 region is CASSVTGGHSTDTQYF. The CDR3 DNA sequence: TGTGCCAGCAGCGTTACAGGGGGCCACAGCACAGATACGCAGTATTTT.

This clonotype turned up a few times. The gene calls are TRBV13 and TRBJ2-7, with 8 nucleotides matching TRBD1. This CDR3 is 19 amino acids long. Germline CDR1 PRHDT, CDR2 FYEKMQ (reference sequence). V shed 5 bases and J 3 bases; nucleotides not matched to a gene: 21. As DNA, the CDR3 is TGTGCCAGCAGCGACCGGACAGGGCTAGGAGCGGGCCGGGACTACGAGCAGTACTTC. Amino acids: CASSDRTGLGAGRDYEQYF.

The V gene is TRBV29-1, the J gene TRBJ2-7; TRBD2 matches 7 bases. CDR1 is SQVTM and CDR2 is ANQGSEA in the germline V gene. V dropped 2 bases and J dropped 2; count of bases not matched to a gene: 3. This CDR3 contains 13 residues. CDR3 region: CSVELAEAYEQYF. CDR3 coding DNA: TGCAGCGTTGAACTAGCGGAAGCCTACGAGCAGTACTTC.

This clonotype was counted a few times. The chain couples TRBV12-3 or TRBV12-4 to TRBJ1-2; 7 nucleotides align to TRBD1. After removal of 6 bases from V and 6 bases from J, the junction contained 7 bases not matched to a gene. The CDR3 has 13 amino acids. The CDR3 protein is CASSNDRADGYTF. The CDR3, as DNA: TGTGCCAGCAGCAATGACAGGGCGGATGGCTACACCTTC.

This clonotype came up a few times. The chain has TRBV6-2 or TRBV6-3 and TRBJ2-7; D not resolved. Trimming cost V 2 bases and J 5 bases, with 4 bases left between them. CDR3 size: 11 residues. The germline CDR1 and CDR2 sequences are MNHEY and SVGEGT. Here the CDR3 DNA reads TGTGCCAGCAGTTACCTCCACGAGCAGTACTTC. Protein sequence: CASSYLHEQYF.

This rearrangement joins TRBV5-1 to TRBJ2-7; maybe TRBD1 (5 bases). Trimming shortened V by 5 bases and J by 2 bases, and 14 bases separated the two germline ends. Germline assignment: CDR1 SGHRS and CDR2 YFSETQ. This CDR3 comprises 14 residues. The CDR3 nucleotides are TGCGCCAGCAGAGGGGAAAGTGGGGCCTACGAGCAGTACTTC. Its protein product is CASRGESGAYEQYF.

This chain joins TRBV4-2 and TRBJ2-5; TRBD1 aligns across 7 bases. The assigned J gene may be wrong: the sequence end matches TRBJ2-7 better. The V gene's germline CDR1 is LGHNA and CDR2 YNFKEQ. The CDR3 runs 15 residues. The CDR3 DNA sequence: TGTGCCAGCAGCCAAGTGACAGGGCCCCTCCACGAGCAGTACTTC. Protein product: CASSQVTGPLHEQYF.